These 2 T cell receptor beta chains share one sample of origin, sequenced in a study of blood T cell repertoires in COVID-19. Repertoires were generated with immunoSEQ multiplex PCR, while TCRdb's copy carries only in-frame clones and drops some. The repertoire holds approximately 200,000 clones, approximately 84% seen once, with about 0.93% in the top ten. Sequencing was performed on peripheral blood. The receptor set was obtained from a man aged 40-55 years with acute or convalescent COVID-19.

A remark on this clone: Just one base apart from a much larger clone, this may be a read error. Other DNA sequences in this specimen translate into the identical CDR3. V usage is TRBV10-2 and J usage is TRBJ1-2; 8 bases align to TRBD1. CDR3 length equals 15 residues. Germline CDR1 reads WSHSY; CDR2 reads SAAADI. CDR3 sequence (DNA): TGCGCCAGCAGTGAGTCTAACAGGGGGAGCTATGGTTACACCTTC. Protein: CASSESNRGSYGYTF.

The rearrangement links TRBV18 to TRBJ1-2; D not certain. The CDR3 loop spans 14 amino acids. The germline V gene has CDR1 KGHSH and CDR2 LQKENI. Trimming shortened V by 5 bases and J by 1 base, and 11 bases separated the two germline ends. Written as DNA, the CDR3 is TGTGCCAGCTCATCGATTGACATTAACTATGGCTACACCTTC. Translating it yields CASSSIDINYGYTF. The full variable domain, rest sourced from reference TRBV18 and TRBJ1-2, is NAGVMQNPRHLVRRRGQEARLRCSPMKGHSHVYWYRQLPEEGLKFMVYLQKENIIDESGMPKERFSAEFPKEGPSILRIQQVVRGDSAAYFCASSSIDINYGYTFGSGTRLTVV.